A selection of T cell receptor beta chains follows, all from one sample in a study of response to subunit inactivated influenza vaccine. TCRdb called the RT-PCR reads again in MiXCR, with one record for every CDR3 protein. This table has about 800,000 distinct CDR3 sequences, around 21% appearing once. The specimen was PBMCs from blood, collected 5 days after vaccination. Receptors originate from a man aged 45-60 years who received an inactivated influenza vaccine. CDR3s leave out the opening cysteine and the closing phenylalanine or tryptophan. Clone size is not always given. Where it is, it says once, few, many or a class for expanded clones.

ASSQAGGQGLYEQY few TRBV3-1
SASGTSGQERTKNIQY few TRBV20-1
ASTLAGGSHTGELF many TRBV7-2
ASSVSAGREYT few TRBV2
AWSVRGSSDEQY few TRBV30
ASSEQDYQYDEQF NA TRBV2
AISEVLGKETQY many TRBV10-3
ASSSRSSGTGNTDTQY NA TRBV4-2
ASSLGTSPSYEQY NA TRBV7-2
SATISGLQETQY few TRBV20-1
ASSSDRVLGGDTQY NA TRBV7-9
ASSLMAGGPPNEQF few TRBV5-4
SARDRGSSHEQY few TRBV20-1
SVEERLVYNEQF many TRBV29-1
ASSKQGAGNQPQH few TRBV6-1
ASSYGRLAGAREQY once TRBV6-2/TRBV6-3
ATHTGELF NA TRBV7-8
ASSFGQGDQETQY NA TRBV5-1
ASRRDPGPQF few TRBV12-3/TRBV12-4
ASSSSTGYNEQF NA TRBV6-5
ASSERGRTGELF NA TRBV5-1
ASTAGTGPYNEQF once TRBV19
ASSLTGSDTQY few TRBV4-1
ASQGYSYEQY NA TRBV6-2/TRBV6-3
ASSSKYGETQY few TRBV7-2
ASSQDPYTYEQY many TRBV3-1
ASSQDRLSTQY few TRBV3-1
ASSPGTPRYEQY many TRBV12-3/TRBV12-4
ASSQGGRGDVQY NA TRBV3-1
ASSLGLAGADEQY once TRBV5-1
ASSQGTGVDEQF few TRBV4-3
ASSFLDSSYNEQF NA TRBV11-2
ASSLGSGGPDTQY few TRBV11-2
ASSEWTGGYGYT many TRBV25-1
SARGGTSVHETQY NA TRBV20-1
ASSLALGRGIMNTEAF few TRBV11-1
SARDQVTGAETQY NA TRBV20-1
AISSGLGSGISYNEQF NA TRBV10-3
AISERASGSKDTQY few TRBV10-3
ASSTYYTGNYEQY few TRBV4-3
ASSLEDPYTTQY NA TRBV7-8
SAMGTSGSDVDTQY NA TRBV20-1
ASSFTTGGFYGYT NA TRBV28
ASSQEFGTYEQY many TRBV4-3
SVEAAGFGNTIY few TRBV29-1
SFSKTGISTDTQY NA TRBV20-1
SAIWAGTDTQY few TRBV20-1
SVEDLPGAPGAKNIQY few TRBV29-1
ASRSGRGEQF NA TRBV12-3/TRBV12-4
ASSLTGGSGNTIY NA TRBV7-3
ASSWVYSNQPQH few TRBV6-2/TRBV6-3
ASSQYEEQF NA TRBV3-1
SARGRLAGAYNEQF NA TRBV20-1
SARDLRAAYEQY NA TRBV20-1